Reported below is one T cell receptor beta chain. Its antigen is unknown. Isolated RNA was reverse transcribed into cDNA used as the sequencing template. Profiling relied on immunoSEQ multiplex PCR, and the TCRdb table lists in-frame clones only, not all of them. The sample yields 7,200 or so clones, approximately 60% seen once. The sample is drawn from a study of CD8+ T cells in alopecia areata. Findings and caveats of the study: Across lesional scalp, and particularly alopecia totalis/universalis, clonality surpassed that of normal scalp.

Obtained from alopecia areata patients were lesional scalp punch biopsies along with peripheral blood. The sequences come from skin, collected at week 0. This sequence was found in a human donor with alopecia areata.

The CDR3 sequence is CASSLRDTSTDTQYF. Written as DNA, the CDR3 is TGCGCCAGCAGCCTGAGGGACACTAGCACAGATACGCAGTATTTT. This rearrangement joins TRBV5-1 to TRBJ2-3; D may be TRBD1 (6 bases). The CDR3 runs 15 residues. Trimming took 4 bases from V and 0 from J, leaving 12 bases between them. The germline V gene encodes CDR1 SGHRS and CDR2 YFSETQ.